These 31 T cell receptor beta chains share one sample of origin, sequenced in a study of T cell repertoires in cytomegalovirus infection. In TCRdb, the reads were re-called with MiXCR into one record per CDR3 protein. The sample carries approximately 140,000 distinct CDR3 sequences, 7.5% to 9% recorded once. Input material: PBMCs. The receptors shown here come from a human donor in good health (CMV status not recorded). Some clones in this sample may be carry-over from other donors' samples.

This chain connects TRBV5-1 to TRBJ2-7; possible D gene TRBD2, 6 bases. Germline-derived CDR1 and CDR2 are SGHRS and YFSETQ. Trimming took 0 bases from V and 2 from J, leaving 15 bases between them. This CDR3 contains 16 residues. CDR3 DNA: TGCGCCAGCAGCTTGGGGGGTCCTAGCGAGGCCTACGAGCAGTACTTC. Its protein is CASSLGGPSEAYEQYF. The full variable domain, its missing parts supplied by reference TRBV5-1 and TRBJ2-7, is KAGVTQTPRYLIKTRGQQVTLSCSPISGHRSVSWYQQTPGQGLQFLFEYFSETQRNKGNFPGRFSGRQFSNSRSEMNVSTLELGDSALYLCASSLGGPSEAYEQYFGPGTRLTVT.

V is TRBV7-9 and J is TRBJ1-2; 7 nucleotides line up with TRBD1. This CDR3 contains 16 residues. V dropped 1 base and J dropped 4; count of bases not matched to a gene: 9. Germline assignment: CDR1 SEHNR and CDR2 FQNEAQ (reference sequence). CDR3 nucleotides: TGTGCCAGCAGCTTAGAGGCCCTGGGACAGCTCTATGGCTACACCTTC. This translates into CASSLEALGQLYGYTF.

This clonotype was counted only a few times. The chain links TRBV5-1 to TRBJ2-7; TRBD1 matches 10 bases. Germline CDR1 reads SGHRS; CDR2 reads YFSETQ. V shed 5 bases and J 6 bases; nucleotides not matched to a gene: 8. This CDR3 spans 14 amino acids. CDR3 protein: CASSPDRGSREQYF. In DNA form, the CDR3 reads TGCGCCAGCAGTCCGGACAGGGGGTCTCGCGAGCAGTACTTC.

This clonotype has ten or more counts. The chain uses TRBV28 and TRBJ2-6, with D possibly being TRBD1 (6 bases). V was trimmed by 2 bases and J by 0 bases, leaving 11 bases between them. CDR1 and CDR2 from the germline V gene are MDHEN and SYDVKM. This CDR3 is 17 amino acids long. CDR3 residues: CASSLNSGDSGANVLTF. The CDR3 coding sequence is TGTGCCAGCAGTTTAAACTCAGGGGACTCTGGGGCCAACGTCCTGACTTTC.

The chain combines TRBV20-1 with TRBJ1-1; no clear D gene. The ends were cut back, 4 bases at V and 6 bases at J, with 12 bases in the middle. CDR3 length: 12 residues. CDR1 and CDR2 from the germline V gene are DFQATT and SNEGSKA (reference sequence). The DNA of the CDR3 is TGCAGTGCTACGTTGGGTGGACCTGAAGCTTTCTTT. This encodes CSATLGGPEAFF.

This clonotype was recorded a few times. The genes are TRBV29-1 and TRBJ1-2, with D possibly TRBD1 on 6 matching bases. The V end was cut by 0 bases, the J end by 6 bases, with 17 bases between. The CDR3 extends over 15 amino acids. The germline V gene encodes CDR1 SQVTM and CDR2 ANQGSEA. In DNA form, the CDR3 reads TGCAGCGTTGAAGATCGGGGGCAAGACGTTAATGGCTACACCTTC. It yields the protein CSVEDRGQDVNGYTF.

This clonotype was recorded a few times. This chain links TRBV29-1 with TRBJ2-7, with a tentative D call TRBD1 (7 bases). Germline lookup yields CDR1 SQVTM and CDR2 ANQGSEA. The CDR3 contains 14 residues. Trimming took off 4 bases at V and 2 bases at J, with 15 bases between the two ends. The CDR3 nucleotides read TGCAGCGTTGCGGCGGGACAGTTAACCTACGAGCAGTACTTC. The encoded protein is CSVAAGQLTYEQYF.

This sequence joins TRBV28 and TRBJ1-2; D uncertain. The germline V and J ends were trimmed by 3 bases and 6 bases, with 2 bases remaining between them. In germline, CDR1 is MDHEN, CDR2 SYDVKM. The CDR3 contains 10 residues. The CDR3 DNA is TGTGCCAGCAGTTTTAATGGCTACACCTTC. Translating gives CASSFNGYTF.

The genes are TRBV20-1 and TRBJ2-5; perhaps D is TRBD1 or TRBD2 (5 bases each). Trimming pared 3 bases from V and 7 bases from J, leaving 15 bases between. CDR3 length: 13 amino acids. Germline V lookup: CDR1 DFQATT, CDR2 SNEGSKA (reference sequence). CDR3 protein: CSASGGASSTQYF. The CDR3 DNA sequence: TGCAGTGCTAGTGGGGGTGCGTCGTCGACCCAGTACTTC.

The chain has TRBV3-1 and TRBJ2-7; TRBD1 agrees at 7 bases. Per the germline V gene, CDR1 is LGHDT and CDR2 is YNNKEL (reference sequence). The CDR3 loop spans 15 amino acids. Trimming cost V 1 base and J 2 bases; bases outside gene matches: 5. The CDR3 region is CASSQVTGQTYEQYF. The CDR3 nucleotides read TGTGCCAGCAGCCAAGTTACGGGACAGACCTACGAGCAGTACTTC.

This clonotype showed up just a few times. This chain connects TRBV4-2 to TRBJ2-7, with D hard to call. Germline V gene lookup returns CDR1 LGHNA and CDR2 YNFKEQ. The germline V and J ends were trimmed by 0 bases and 2 bases, with 11 bases remaining between them. CDR3 length equals 15 residues. The DNA of the CDR3 is TGTGCCAGCAGCCAAGAATCGAGCCTACCCTACGAGCAGTACTTC. This gives the protein CASSQESSLPYEQYF.

This clonotype was seen at least ten times. The V gene is TRBV6-5, the J gene TRBJ2-1; D gene ambiguous. In germline, CDR1 is MNHEY, CDR2 SVGAGI. The CDR3 covers 14 residues. With 4 bases removed from V and 8 bases from J, the gap between germline ends came to 15 bases. CDR3 nucleotides: TGTGCCAGCAGTTCTACCCTTAGCAGGCATGAGCAGTTCTTC. Protein: CASSSTLSRHEQFF.

This clonotype was counted many times. V gene TRBV15 combines with J gene TRBJ1-6, with no clear D. The germline gives CDR1 LNHNV, CDR2 YYDKDF (reference sequence). V lost 0 bases and J 3 bases, leaving 6 bases between the germline ends. CDR3 length: 15 amino acids. For the CDR3, the DNA is TGTGCCACCAGCAGAGACGGGCTCTATAATTCACCCCTCCACTTT. This codes for CATSRDGLYNSPLHF.

The table lists this clonotype with many counts. The CDR3 DNA reads as TGCAGTGCTAAAGCCCCTACTAGCGGGGGGGTCACAGATACGCAGTATTTT. This encodes CSAKAPTSGGVTDTQYF. The chain employs TRBV20-1 and TRBJ2-3, with 13 nucleotides matching TRBD2. There are 17 residues in the CDR3. J lost 2 bases, V lost 4 bases, and 9 bases had no gene match. The V gene's germline CDR1 is DFQATT and CDR2 SNEGSKA (reference sequence).

Ten or more counts support this clonotype. CDR3 in DNA: TGTGCCAGCAGCTTCTTAGAGAATAATCAGCCCCAGCATTTT. Protein: CASSFLENNQPQHF. This rearrangement joins TRBV7-9 to TRBJ1-5; D not resolved. Germline-derived CDR1 and CDR2 are SEHNR and FQNEAQ (reference sequence). Trimming removed 3 bases at V and 4 bases at J, with 10 bases between. This CDR3 comprises 14 residues.

This clonotype was seen more than once but under ten times. In DNA, the CDR3 is TGTGCCACAAGCCCAGGGAGTGGAGTGGGTCAGCCCCAGCATTTT. It encodes CATSPGSGVGQPQHF. The V call is TRBV6-6, the J call TRBJ1-5; D may be TRBD1 (5 bases). Germline V gene sequence: CDR1 MNHNY, CDR2 SVGAGI (reference sequence). The V end was cut by 10 bases, the J end by 6 bases, with 22 bases between. The CDR3 is 15 residues long.

This clonotype was detected many times. The rearrangement links TRBV2 to TRBJ1-5; D gene ambiguous. This CDR3 has 12 residues. V gave up 2 bases and J gave up 4 bases, with 3 bases separating them. Germline V gene data show CDR1 as SNHLY and CDR2 as FYNNEI. In DNA, the CDR3 is TGTGCCAGCAGTGAAAATAATCAGCCCCAGCATTTT. Translated: CASSENNQPQHF.

This clonotype occurred many times. V and J are TRBV20-1 and TRBJ2-3; 8 bases line up with TRBD1. After removal of 0 bases from V and 4 bases from J, the junction contained 6 bases not matched to a gene. The length of the CDR3 is 15 residues. Germline CDR1 and CDR2: DFQATT and SNEGSKA (reference sequence). The DNA of the CDR3 is TGCAGTGCTAGAGATCCGGGGACAGGACCAGATACGCAGTATTTT. The encoded protein is CSARDPGTGPDTQYF.

This clonotype was seen a few times. This rearrangement joins TRBV20-1 to TRBJ2-1; possibly TRBD2 for D (6 bases). The germline V gene encodes CDR1 DFQATT and CDR2 SNEGSKA (reference sequence). V lost 8 bases, J lost 1 base, and 12 bases lay in between. CDR3 size: 13 residues. The chain's CDR3 is CSSAGYSYNEQFF. The CDR3 coding sequence is TGCAGTAGCGCGGGGTATTCCTACAATGAGCAGTTCTTC.

In its sample, this clonotype was seen many times. The CDR3 sequence is CASSLGEPIAKNIQYF. CDR3 sequence (DNA): TGTGCCAGCAGCTTGGGAGAGCCCATAGCCAAAAACATTCAGTACTTC. The V and J genes are TRBV5-4 and TRBJ2-4; the D is unclear. Deletions cut 0 bases from V and 0 bases from J, with 10 bases between. This CDR3 has 16 residues. CDR1 is SGHNT, CDR2 YYREEE, per germline (reference sequence).

This clonotype was observed at least ten times. V gene TRBV6-5 combines with J gene TRBJ2-2; TRBD1 might be the D (6 bases). The V gene lost 2 bases and the J gene lost 3 bases, with 13 bases spanning the gap. CDR1 is MNHEY, CDR2 SVGAGI, per germline. CDR3 length equals 16 residues. CDR3 sequence: CASSYPTGLDTGELFF. The CDR3 DNA reads as TGTGCCAGCAGTTACCCGACAGGTCTAGACACCGGGGAGCTGTTTTTT.

This clonotype was seen a few times. The CDR3 coding sequence is TGTGCCAGCAGTGACAGTACCCCCAATCAGCCCCAGCATTTT. It specifies CASSDSTPNQPQHF. This chain connects TRBV25-1 to TRBJ1-5; no reliable D call. Per germline, CDR1 MGHDK and CDR2 SYGVNS. This CDR3 has 14 residues. V lost 3 bases and J 3 bases, leaving 9 bases between the germline ends.

V gene TRBV4-1 combines with J gene TRBJ2-3; perhaps D is TRBD1 or TRBD2 (6 bases each). Germline assignment: CDR1 MGHRA and CDR2 YSYEKL. V lost 4 bases and J 6 bases, leaving 26 bases between the germline ends. The CDR3 is made up of 18 amino acids. The CDR3: CASSLTYLGGPRADTQYF. The CDR3 bases are TGCGCCAGCAGCCTAACATATTTGGGGGGCCCCAGGGCCGATACGCAGTATTTT.

The chain is built from TRBV19 and TRBJ2-2, with D tentatively TRBD1 (6 bases). Germline CDR1 is LNHDA and CDR2 is SQIVND (reference sequence). The CDR3 runs 15 residues. With 6 bases removed from V and 1 base from J, the gap between germline ends came to 12 bases. CDR3 coding DNA: TGTGCCAGTAGGGACAGTGCGTTGAACACCGGGGAGCTGTTTTTT. Amino acid sequence: CASRDSALNTGELFF.

The chain links TRBV5-1 to TRBJ2-1; D ambiguous. Germline V gene data show CDR1 as SGHRS and CDR2 as YFSETQ. The CDR3 runs to 15 residues. Trimming stripped 6 bases from V and 0 bases from J, with 13 bases between. In DNA, the CDR3 is TGCGCCAGCAAGGAGATTGCAAGCTCCTACAATGAGCAGTTCTTC. Translating gives CASKEIASSYNEQFF.

This chain joins TRBV5-1 and TRBJ2-5, with D possibly TRBD2 on 6 matching bases. This CDR3 region has 15 residues. Germline V gene sequence: CDR1 SGHRS, CDR2 YFSETQ. V was pared by 2 bases and J by 5 bases, with 16 bases between. Here the CDR3 DNA reads TGCGCCAGCAGCTTCACCGGGACGGAGGGCGAGACCCAGTACTTC. It codes for CASSFTGTEGETQYF. Combining the CDR3 with reference TRBV5-1 and TRBJ2-5 gives the whole variable domain KAGVTQTPRYLIKTRGQQVTLSCSPISGHRSVSWYQQTPGQGLQFLFEYFSETQRNKGNFPGRFSGRQFSNSRSEMNVSTLELGDSALYLCASSFTGTEGETQYFGPGTRLLVL.

This clonotype was seen repeatedly, ten times or more. The chain employs TRBV7-2 and TRBJ1-3; TRBD1 might be the D (6 bases). This CDR3 has 15 residues. Per the germline V gene, CDR1 is SGHTA and CDR2 is FQGNSA. V was cut by 5 bases and J by 3 bases, with 14 bases left in between. The CDR3 DNA reads TGTGCCAGCAGCCCCAGGGGAGTGATTGGAAACACCATATATTTT. It yields the protein CASSPRGVIGNTIYF.

This clonotype has just a few counts. The chain employs TRBV6-2 or TRBV6-3 and TRBJ2-7; D call uncertain. The CDR3 is made up of 11 amino acids. V lost 2 bases and J lost 2, with 1 base in between. CDR1 is MNHEY, CDR2 SVGEGT, per germline. The CDR3 here is CASSYTYEQYF. CDR3 nucleotide sequence: TGTGCCAGCAGTTACACCTACGAGCAGTACTTC.

Concerning this clonotype: A much larger clone differs by one base, so this may be a read error. The chain carries TRBV28 and TRBJ1-5, with D tentatively TRBD1 (5 bases). CDR1 and CDR2 (germline): MDHEN, SYDVKM. Trimming pared 11 bases from V and 8 bases from J, leaving 19 bases between. The CDR3 runs 13 residues. The CDR3 loop reads CASIPGEGKPQHF. DNA of the CDR3: TGTGCCTCCATCCCGGGGGAGGGTAAGCCCCAGCATTTT.

In this sample, this clonotype turned up many times. The genes are TRBV12-3 or TRBV12-4 and TRBJ1-5; D not certain. This CDR3 has 15 residues. V lost 3 bases and J lost 0, with 9 bases in between. The CDR3 bases are TGTGCCAGCAGTTTCGGTAGCTATAGCAATCAGCCCCAGCATTTT. It specifies CASSFGSYSNQPQHF.

This clonotype was counted at least ten times. V is TRBV12-3 or TRBV12-4 and J is TRBJ2-4; 9 bases line up with TRBD1. The CDR3 contains 14 residues. V lost 6 bases and J lost 6; bases outside the gene matches: 6. The CDR3 loop reads CASSLGQGINIQYF. CDR3 coding DNA: TGTGCCAGCAGCCTCGGACAGGGGATAAACATTCAGTACTTC.